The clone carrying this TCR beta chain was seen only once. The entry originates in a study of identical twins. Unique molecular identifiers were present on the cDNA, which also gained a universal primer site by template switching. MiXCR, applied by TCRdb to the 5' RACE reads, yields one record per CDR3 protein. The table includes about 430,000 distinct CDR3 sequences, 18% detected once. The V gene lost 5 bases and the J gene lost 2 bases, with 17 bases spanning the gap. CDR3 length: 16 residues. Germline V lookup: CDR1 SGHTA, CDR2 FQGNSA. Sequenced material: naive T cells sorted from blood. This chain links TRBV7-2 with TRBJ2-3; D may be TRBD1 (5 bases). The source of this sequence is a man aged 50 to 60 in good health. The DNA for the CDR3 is TGTGCCAGCAGCCGAATCCTGACAGCGAACACAGATACGCAGTATTTT. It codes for CASSRILTANTDTQYF.